This TCR beta chain was identified during a study of blood T cell repertoires in COVID-19. Looking at the study overall: Sites across the United States, Italy and Spain contributed samples from acute and convalescent COVID-19. In each case, the material was cDNA or gDNA derived from T cells, B-cell-depleted T cells, or PBMCs.

Original handling: Amplification of reference gene primers provided the estimated nucleated cell counts. Here immunoSEQ multiplex PCR was the method, and the copy in TCRdb shows in-frame clones only, minus some. V and J calls and clone size are as listed in that table; D and trimming were resolved from the DNA. The profile shows roughly 170,000 clones, around 85% of them singletons. The CDR3 sequence is 15 residues long. The germline gives CDR1 SNHLY, CDR2 FYNNEI. J gave up 1 base and V 6 bases, and 7 bases lay outside the gene matches. The TCR comes from a man aged 55-75 years who had recovered from COVID-19. Source material: peripheral blood. The chain has TRBV2 and TRBJ2-3; 7 bases map to TRBD1. In DNA form, the CDR3 reads TGTGCCAGCAGGGTGACAGGGACCCGCACAGATACGCAGTATTTT. As protein: CASRVTGTRTDTQYF. The full variable domain, completed using reference TRBV2 and TRBJ2-3, is EPEVTQTPSHQVTQMGQEVILRCVPISNHLYFYWYRQILGQKVEFLVSFYNNEISEKSEIFDDQFSVERPDGSNFTLKIRSTKLEDSAMYFCASRVTGTRTDTQYFGPGTRLTVL.